These T cell receptor beta chains were read from a single sample in a study of shared clonotypes between healthy human individuals. Method: immunoSEQ multiplex PCR; TCRdb's copy keeps in-frame clones and lacks some. The sample records some 2,400,000 clones, approximately 95% being singletons. The sequencing input was naive CD4+ T cells sorted from blood. The receptors derive from a man aged 18 to 30 in good health. The conserved cysteine and the conserved F or W are not part of the CDR3 here. The order of the fields is V gene, CDR3 protein.

TRBV14,ASSHQRGYAEEKLF
TRBV27,ASSGQMADTQY
TRBV30,AWSVRAGDTEAF
TRBV5-1,ASRAGTTQETQY
TRBV30,AWTQGREKLF
TRBV7-2,ASSLGGLAADTQY
TRBV6-6,ASSYSRQDGYYGYT
TRBV6-5,ATRALRNNEQF
TRBV7-9,ASSLGGGYSNQPQH
TRBV7-2,ASSLRGLAGYEQY
TRBV19,ASRRTASGSYEQY
TRBV5-1,ASSFAQGVGGYT
TRBV5-1,ASSSGRNTIY
TRBV28,ASSTTQGTRYGYT
TRBV7-9,ASTRGQGEITYQETQY
TRBV5-4,ASSLVGLGSPLH
TRBV5-6,ASSPLGGGNEKLF
TRBV6-6,ASSPGAHTDTQY
TRBV9,ASSVDSNYGYT